Presented here are 16 T cell receptor beta chains from one specimen sequenced in a study of memory CD4+ T cells and cytomegalovirus serostatus. Single viable CD3+CD4+CD8-CD45RO+ cells were sorted as the memory CD4+ T cells. Using immunoSEQ multiplex PCR, the repertoire was profiled, and TCRdb retains in-frame clones only, with some absent. Among almost 55,000 clones listed, roughly 79% were seen once. The sequenced material came from memory CD4+ T cells from blood. These receptors were collected from an adult in good health and CMV-seronegative.

This rearrangement joins TRBV28 to TRBJ2-7; weak D call: TRBD2 (6 bases). There are 13 residues in the CDR3. The germline CDR1 and CDR2 sequences are MDHEN and SYDVKM. V was trimmed by 2 bases and J by 8 bases, leaving 13 bases between them. CDR3 DNA: TGTGCCAGCAGTTTAGTAGCGGAGGCTAAGCAGTACTTC. Translating it yields CASSLVAEAKQYF.

The chain employs TRBV29-1 and TRBJ2-4, with D unresolved. V lost 5 bases and J 0 bases, leaving 5 bases between the germline ends. This CDR3 is built from 12 residues. CDR1 SQVTM and CDR2 ANQGSEA come from the germline V gene. The CDR3 reads CSVRLAKNIQYF. CDR3 coding DNA: TGCAGCGTTAGGCTAGCCAAAAACATTCAGTACTTC.

This clone showed up just a few times. The chain carries TRBV7-2 and TRBJ1-1; weak D call: TRBD1 (6 bases). CDR3 length equals 16 residues. Between the trimmed V and J ends, which lost 5 bases and 0 bases, there was a span of 16 bases. Looked up from germline, CDR1 is SGHTA and CDR2 is FQGNSA. This chain's CDR3 is CASSPRQVLLNTEAFF. CDR3 coding DNA: TGTGCCAGCAGCCCCCGACAGGTGCTACTGAACACTGAAGCTTTCTTT.

This rearrangement joins TRBV10-1 to TRBJ1-1; no firm D call. V dropped 0 bases and J dropped 4 bases, with 3 bases sitting between them. The germline CDR1 and CDR2 sequences are WNHNN and SYGVQD (reference sequence). The length of the CDR3 is 12 residues. The DNA for the CDR3 is TGCGCCAGCAGTGAGTCACTCACTGAAGCTTTCTTT. It specifies CASSESLTEAFF.

V and J are TRBV19 and TRBJ2-2, with TRBD2 as a possible D gene (5 bases). Trimming took off 7 bases at V and 6 bases at J, with 18 bases between the two ends. CDR1 LNHDA and CDR2 SQIVND come from the germline V gene (reference sequence). The CDR3 has 15 amino acids. The CDR3: CASIPFDGKAGELFF. CDR3 sequence (DNA): TGTGCCAGTATTCCCTTCGACGGGAAAGCCGGGGAGCTGTTTTTT. Full variable domain (missing parts from reference TRBV19 and TRBJ2-2): DGGITQSPKYLFRKEGQNVTLSCEQNLNHDAMYWYRQDPGQGLRLIYYSQIVNDFQKGDIAEGYSVSREKKESFPLTVTSAQKNPTAFYLCASIPFDGKAGELFFGEGSRLTVL.

J is TRBJ2-7 and V is TRBV4-3; the D call may be TRBD1 or TRBD2 (7 bases each). V was cut by 4 bases and J by 7 bases, with 11 bases left in between. The CDR3 runs 12 residues. Germline V lookup: CDR1 LGHNA, CDR2 YSLEER. This CDR3 reads CASSPGGEEQYF. The DNA of the CDR3 is TGCGCCAGCAGCCCAGGGGGGGAGGAGCAGTACTTC.

The chain carries TRBV6-1 and TRBJ2-5; D is perhaps TRBD2 (5 bases). Trimming removed 1 base from V and 8 bases from J, with 14 bases in between. The CDR3 consists of 14 residues. Germline V CDR1 and CDR2: MNHNS, SASEGT. The CDR3 DNA reads as TGTGCCAGCAGTGAAGTCCCTAGTGGAGGAACCCAGTACTTC. Protein sequence: CASSEVPSGGTQYF.

Only one count was recorded for this clone. The junction departs from the called germline gene at one end, perhaps through a read error. The chain has TRBV7-7 and TRBJ2-5; D is possibly TRBD1 or TRBD2 (5 bases each). Germline CDR1 reads SSHAT; CDR2 reads FNYEAQ (reference sequence). The CDR3 consists of 14 residues. CDR3 sequence: CASSPSGTQETQYF. In DNA form, the CDR3 reads TGTGCTAGCAGCCCCTCCGGGACGCAAGAGACCCAGTACTTC.

This clone has a handful of counts. V and J are TRBV11-2 and TRBJ2-7; TRBD2 might be the D (5 bases). CDR1 SGHAT and CDR2 FQNNGV come from the germline V gene. The CDR3 runs to 14 residues. Deletions cut 4 bases from V and 3 bases from J, with 13 bases between. The CDR3 DNA sequence: TGTGCCAGCAGCTCACTAGTAGGAGGCTACGAGCAGTACTTC. Translation: CASSSLVGGYEQYF. Supplemented by reference TRBV11-2 and TRBJ2-7, the full variable domain reads EAGVAQSPRYKIIEKRQSVAFWCNPISGHATLYWYQQILGQGPKLLIQFQNNGVVDDSQLPKDRFSAERLKGVDSTLKIQPAKLEDSAVYLCASSSLVGGYEQYFGPGTRLTVT.

This chain connects TRBV28 to TRBJ2-1; tentative D call: TRBD2 (6 bases). V was trimmed by 7 bases and J by 6 bases, leaving 13 bases between them. CDR1 is MDHEN, CDR2 SYDVKM, per germline. This CDR3 is 13 amino acids long. The CDR3 reads CASTAGRGNEQFF. In DNA form, the CDR3 reads TGTGCCAGCACGGCGGGAAGAGGCAATGAGCAGTTCTTC. The full variable domain, rest sourced from reference TRBV28 and TRBJ2-1, is DVKVTQSSRYLVKRTGEKVFLECVQDMDHENMFWYRQDPGLGLRLIYFSYDVKMKEKGDIPEGYSVSREKKERFSLILESASTNQTSMYLCASTAGRGNEQFFGPGTRLTVL.

CDR3 sequence: CASSPGQGFISIYF. The CDR3 DNA sequence: TGTGCCAGCAGCCCCGGACAGGGGTTTATCTCCATATATTTT. The chain recombines TRBV14 with TRBJ1-3; TRBD1 matches at 9 bases. Germline CDR1 is SGHDN and CDR2 is FVKESK. The CDR3 has 14 residues. Unmatched junction bases numbered 9, after V lost 4 bases and J lost 11 bases.

V is TRBV7-8 and J is TRBJ2-2; the D is unclear. CDR1 is SGHVS and CDR2 is FQNEAQ in the germline V gene. V was shortened by 0 bases and J by 5 bases, with 7 bases between the two germline ends. The CDR3 is 14 residues long. The CDR3 DNA is TGTGCCAGCAGCTTAGCGTCCGAGACCGGGGAGCTGTTTTTT. Translated: CASSLASETGELFF. The complete variable domain, with remaining parts taken from reference TRBV7-8 and TRBJ2-2, reads GAGVSQSPRYKVAKRGQDVALRCDPISGHVSLFWYQQALGQGPEFLTYFQNEAQLDKSGLPSDRFFAERPEGSVSTLKIQRTQQEDSAVYLCASSLASETGELFFGEGSRLTVL.

The V call is TRBV5-5, the J call TRBJ2-5; the D is unclear. This CDR3 comprises 15 residues. Trimming left V 2 bases short and J 0 bases short, with 11 bases between. Germline CDR1 SGHKS, CDR2 YYEKEE (reference sequence). The CDR3 DNA reads TGTGCCAGCAGCTTCAAGGACCCGAACCAAGAGACCCAGTACTTC. The encoded protein is CASSFKDPNQETQYF.

The chain joins TRBV15 to TRBJ1-3; D not resolved. The germline V gene encodes CDR1 LNHNV and CDR2 YYDKDF (reference sequence). There are 16 residues in the CDR3. Between the trimmed V and J ends, which lost 5 bases and 1 base, there was a span of 15 bases. The CDR3 here is CATSPEGIWSGNTIYF. CDR3 coding DNA: TGTGCCACCAGCCCTGAGGGTATTTGGTCTGGAAACACCATATATTTT.

The rearrangement uses TRBV18 and TRBJ2-2; no clear D gene. V lost 3 bases, J lost 1 base, and 3 bases lay in between. The CDR3 contains 13 residues. CDR1 is KGHSH and CDR2 is LQKENI in the germline V gene. The CDR3, as DNA: TGTGCCAGCTCACCGATGAACACCGGGGAGCTGTTTTTT. This sequence encodes CASSPMNTGELFF.

This clone was detected only a few times. The V call is TRBV18, the J call TRBJ2-5; D gene ambiguous. Germline V gene lookup returns CDR1 KGHSH and CDR2 LQKENI. CDR3 length: 12 amino acids. V was trimmed by 3 bases and J by 1 base, leaving 3 bases between them. In DNA form, the CDR3 reads TGTGCCAGCTCACCTACCCAAGAGACCCAGTACTTC. The encoded protein is CASSPTQETQYF.